The 24 T cell receptor beta chains below all came from one sample that was sequenced in a study of blood T cell repertoires in COVID-19. Generated by immunoSEQ multiplex PCR, the TCRdb table keeps only in-frame clones and is missing some. The data hold approximately 200,000 clones, with 70% to 90% observed a single time. The sequenced material came from PBMCs or T cells enriched from blood (not recorded which). The receptors stem from a man aged 40-55 years who had recovered from COVID-19.

The V and J genes are TRBV3-1 (or the pseudogene TRBV3-2) and TRBJ1-1; maybe TRBD1 (6 bases). Between the trimmed V and J ends, which lost 4 bases and 6 bases, there was a span of 15 bases. Germline-derived CDR1 and CDR2 are LGHDT and YNNKEL (reference sequence). The CDR3 is 14 amino acids. The CDR3 region has the DNA TGTGCCAGCAGCCCCACAGGGCTGAGCGCTGAAGCTTTCTTT. It specifies CASSPTGLSAEAFF.

The chain links TRBV4-1 to TRBJ2-3; D is possibly TRBD1 (5 bases). Trimming left V 3 bases short and J 4 bases short, with 11 bases between. The CDR3 contains 14 residues. Germline CDR1 MGHRA, CDR2 YSYEKL. CDR3: CASSQGWGADTQYF. CDR3 in DNA: TGCGCCAGCAGCCAGGGATGGGGCGCAGATACGCAGTATTTT.

V usage is TRBV7-6 and J usage is TRBJ1-5; 9 bases match TRBD1. The CDR3 is 18 residues long. CDR1 is SGHVS and CDR2 is FNYEAQ in the germline V gene. The J segment lost 7 bases and the V segment lost 1 base, leaving 14 bases of the junction unmatched. The CDR3 spells CASSLEPTGTGRGQPQHF. DNA of the CDR3: TGTGCCAGCAGCTTAGAACCAACCGGGACAGGGAGGGGACAGCCCCAGCATTTT.

This rearrangement joins TRBV11-3 to TRBJ2-5, with D possibly being TRBD2 (6 bases). Germline CDR1 and CDR2: SGHNT and YENEEA. V was clipped by 0 bases and J by 5 bases, with 10 bases between them. The CDR3 runs 14 residues. CDR3 nucleotides: TGTGCCAGCAGCTTAGATCCAGGGAGGGAGACCCAGTACTTC. Encoded protein: CASSLDPGRETQYF.

The J gene is TRBJ2-7, the V gene TRBV2, with 10 bases matching TRBD2. The CDR3 length is 15 residues. Germline CDR1 is SNHLY and CDR2 is FYNNEI. J was trimmed by 3 bases and V by 2 bases; bases with no gene match: 4. CDR3 loop: CASSEQSSGSYEQYF. CDR3 sequence (DNA): TGTGCCAGCAGTGAACAGTCTAGCGGGAGCTACGAGCAGTACTTC.

The V and J genes are TRBV11-2 and TRBJ2-7; TRBD2 aligns across 11 bases. Trimming cost V 1 base and J 9 bases; bases outside gene matches: 5. The CDR3 loop spans 14 amino acids. Per the germline V gene, CDR1 is SGHAT and CDR2 is FQNNGV. The CDR3 sequence: CASSLASGRSVQYF. CDR3 nucleotide sequence: TGTGCCAGCAGCTTAGCTAGCGGGAGGTCGGTGCAGTACTTC.

This clone was seen many times. V gene TRBV7-2 combines with J gene TRBJ2-1; 7 bases map to TRBD2. Germline V gene lookup returns CDR1 SGHTA and CDR2 FQGNSA. The CDR3 has 16 amino acids. Trimming cost V 1 base and J 4 bases; bases outside gene matches: 7. This chain's CDR3 is CASSLVRLAVYNEQFF. The CDR3 DNA reads as TGTGCCAGCAGCTTAGTAAGGCTAGCGGTATACAATGAGCAGTTCTTC.

V and J are TRBV9 and TRBJ2-1; tentative D call: TRBD2 (6 bases). CDR3 size: 14 residues. The V gene lost 6 bases and the J gene lost 6 bases, with 16 bases spanning the gap. Germline assignment: CDR1 SGDLS and CDR2 YYNGEE. The CDR3 loop reads CASITSRSCNEQFF. As DNA, the CDR3 is TGTGCCAGCATAACTAGCCGGTCGTGCAATGAGCAGTTCTTC.

The chain combines TRBV3-1 (or the pseudogene TRBV3-2) with TRBJ1-1, with a tentative D call TRBD1 (5 bases). There are 17 residues in the CDR3. Germline V lookup: CDR1 LGHDT, CDR2 YNNKEL (reference sequence). Trimming stripped 1 base from V and 1 base from J, with 16 bases between. DNA for the CDR3: TGTGCCAGCAGCCAAGTTCGCGGTTACAGGTCGAACACTGAAGCTTTCTTT. It translates to CASSQVRGYRSNTEAFF.

CDR3 in DNA: TGTGCCAGCTCCCGGGACAGGGATGATGGCTACACCTTC. This gives the protein CASSRDRDDGYTF. V usage is TRBV18 and J usage is TRBJ1-2; 9 bases align to TRBD1. V gave up 6 bases and J gave up 6 bases; unmatched junction bases: 5. This CDR3 contains 13 residues. Per the germline V gene, CDR1 is KGHSH and CDR2 is LQKENI. Filled out from reference TRBV18 and TRBJ1-2, the complete variable domain reads NAGVMQNPRHLVRRRGQEARLRCSPMKGHSHVYWYRQLPEEGLKFMVYLQKENIIDESGMPKERFSAEFPKEGPSILRIQQVVRGDSAAYFCASSRDRDDGYTFGSGTRLTVV.

The rearrangement joins TRBV2 to TRBJ2-5; 11 bases align to TRBD1. Per germline, CDR1 SNHLY and CDR2 FYNNEI. The CDR3 covers 15 residues. V lost 6 bases, J lost 4 bases, and 7 bases stayed unmatched. In DNA form, the CDR3 reads TGTGCCAGCAGCCCCGGACAGGGGGCGGGAGAGACCCAGTACTTC. This translates into CASSPGQGAGETQYF.

This clone was detected once. The chain employs TRBV14 and TRBJ2-5, with 8 bases matching TRBD2. The CDR3 extends over 15 amino acids. V lost 4 bases and J lost 2; bases outside the gene matches: 6. Germline-derived CDR1 and CDR2 are SGHDN and FVKESK. The CDR3 here is CASSLWRGAQETQYF. The CDR3 nucleotides are TGTGCCAGCAGCCTTTGGCGGGGGGCTCAAGAGACCCAGTACTTC.

This chain uses TRBV18 with TRBJ1-2, with D unclear. Trimming shortened V by 2 bases and J by 0 bases, and 10 bases separated the two germline ends. Per the germline V gene, CDR1 is KGHSH and CDR2 is LQKENI. This CDR3 comprises 15 residues. For the CDR3, the DNA is TGTGCCAGCTCACCATCGCCCGCGGCTAACTATGGCTACACCTTC. This codes for CASSPSPAANYGYTF.

The chain carries TRBV4-2 and TRBJ2-2, with D unresolved. The CDR3 is 15 amino acids. V dropped 0 bases and J dropped 3 bases, with 8 bases sitting between them. Germline assignment: CDR1 LGHNA and CDR2 YNFKEQ. DNA of the CDR3: TGTGCCAGCAGCCAAGAGCTGGCACACACCGGGGAGCTGTTTTTT. Its protein product is CASSQELAHTGELFF.

The rearrangement joins TRBV6-5 to TRBJ1-2, with a tentative D call TRBD1 (6 bases). V lost 7 bases and J 7 bases, leaving 19 bases between the germline ends. This CDR3 contains 14 residues. The germline CDR1 and CDR2 sequences are MNHEY and SVGAGI. CDR3 in amino acids: CASTDRGAGVGYTF. CDR3 in DNA: TGTGCCAGCACCGACCGGGGGGCGGGGGTTGGCTACACCTTC.

V is TRBV2 and J is TRBJ1-3, with D possibly TRBD1 on 5 matching bases. CDR3 size: 15 residues. Germline V gene sequence: CDR1 SNHLY, CDR2 FYNNEI. V was clipped by 2 bases and J by 1 base, with 9 bases between them. The CDR3 nucleotides are TGTGCCAGCAGTGAAATCGGGGGATCTGGAAACACCATATATTTT. Translated, it gives CASSEIGGSGNTIYF.

This clone was seen only once. The chain uses TRBV20-1 and TRBJ2-2, with 7 bases aligning to TRBD2. Germline CDR1 is DFQATT and CDR2 is SNEGSKA (reference sequence). This CDR3 is 14 amino acids long. V was pared by 3 bases and J by 6 bases, with 7 bases of the junction left unmatched. CDR3 coding DNA: TGCAGTGCTAGTCAGGGAGGGGATGCCGGGGAGCTGTTTTTT. Protein sequence: CSASQGGDAGELFF.

This clone was picked up one time. This chain links TRBV2 with TRBJ2-4, with D perhaps matching TRBD2 (5 bases). The ends were cut back, 6 bases at V and 7 bases at J, with 10 bases in the middle. This CDR3 has 12 residues. The V gene's germline CDR1 is SNHLY and CDR2 FYNNEI. The CDR3 region has the DNA TGTGCCAGCAGGTCCCCGGGGAACATTCAGTACTTC. Protein sequence: CASRSPGNIQYF.

This clone was picked up many times. The chain joins TRBV5-1 to TRBJ1-6, with 7 bases that match TRBD1. Losses at the gene ends were 5 bases for V and 3 bases for J; bases not matched to a gene: 5. The CDR3 totals 15 residues. Per the germline V gene, CDR1 is SGHRS and CDR2 is YFSETQ. The CDR3 DNA is TGCGCCAGCAGAGGACAGGACAGCTATAATTCACCCCTCCACTTT. As protein: CASRGQDSYNSPLHF.

V and J are TRBV25-1 and TRBJ1-6, with TRBD1 identical over 8 bases. J was trimmed by 13 bases and V by 4 bases; bases with no gene match: 0. The germline gives CDR1 MGHDK, CDR2 SYGVNS. The CDR3 is 11 residues long. DNA for the CDR3: TGTGCCAGCAGTGGGACAGGGCCCCTCCACTTT. Translated, it gives CASSGTGPLHF. The variable domain in full, completed from reference TRBV25-1 and TRBJ1-6, reads EADIYQTPRYLVIGTGKKITLECSQTMGHDKMYWYQQDPGMELHLIHYSYGVNSTEKGDLSSESTVSRIRTEHFPLTLESARPSHTSQYLCASSGTGPLHFGNGTRLTVT.

The chain recombines TRBV5-1 with TRBJ1-1; 8 bases map to TRBD1. This CDR3 has 13 amino acids. Germline CDR1 is SGHRS and CDR2 is YFSETQ. The V segment lost 4 bases and the J segment 7 bases; nucleotides outside the gene matches: 6. The CDR3 protein is CASSVPGQVEAFF. In DNA, the CDR3 is TGCGCCAGCAGCGTGCCGGGACAGGTTGAAGCTTTCTTT.

Only one count was recorded for this clone. V and J are TRBV5-1 and TRBJ2-1, with TRBD1 matching over 7 bases. Germline-derived CDR1 and CDR2 are SGHRS and YFSETQ. There are 15 residues in the CDR3. Losses at the gene ends were 3 bases for V and 0 bases for J; bases not matched to a gene: 3. This chain's CDR3 is CASSSGQPSYNEQFF. CDR3 DNA: TGCGCCAGCAGCTCGGGACAGCCCTCCTACAATGAGCAGTTCTTC.

The J gene is TRBJ1-2, the V gene TRBV5-4, with TRBD1 identical over 8 bases. The V and J ends lost 5 bases and 4 bases, in that order; junction bases with no gene match: 4. Germline assignment: CDR1 SGHNT and CDR2 YYREEE (reference sequence). The CDR3 is 13 amino acids. CDR3 bases: TGTGCCAGCAGTTCGGACAGGGTCTATGGCTACACCTTC. This codes for CASSSDRVYGYTF.

This chain joins TRBV19 and TRBJ1-1; D possibly corresponds to TRBD1 (5 bases). The CDR3 extends over 14 amino acids. Germline V gene sequence: CDR1 LNHDA, CDR2 SQIVND (reference sequence). The V end lost 3 bases, the J end lost 5 bases, and 13 bases lay between the germline ends. The CDR3 coding sequence is TGTGCCAGTAGTATCGACAATAAGGGGACTGAAGCTTTCTTT. Translating it yields CASSIDNKGTEAFF.